This T cell receptor (beta chain) derives from a study of blood T cell repertoires in COVID-19. Study-wide background: Samples representing acute and convalescent COVID-19 were sourced from the United States, Italy and Spain. From T cells, B-cell-depleted T cells, or PBMCs came the material, which was cDNA or gDNA.

The CDR3 consists of 17 residues. V dropped 1 base and J dropped 4; count of bases not matched to a gene: 8. Germline V lookup: CDR1 LGHDT, CDR2 YNNKEL (reference sequence). The assay was immunoSEQ multiplex PCR, and TCRdb's table has in-frame clones only and misses some. The sample shows about 130,000 clones, about 70% of them seen only once. The chain recombines TRBV3-1 (or the pseudogene TRBV3-2) with TRBJ2-4; 9 nucleotides agree with TRBD1. The sample taken for sequencing was peripheral blood. The TCR comes from a man in his fifties or sixties with acute or convalescent COVID-19. Written as DNA, the CDR3 is TGTGCCAGCAGCCAAGTCCCACAGGGGGCGCTTAAAAACATTCAGTACTTC. Its translation: CASSQVPQGALKNIQYF.